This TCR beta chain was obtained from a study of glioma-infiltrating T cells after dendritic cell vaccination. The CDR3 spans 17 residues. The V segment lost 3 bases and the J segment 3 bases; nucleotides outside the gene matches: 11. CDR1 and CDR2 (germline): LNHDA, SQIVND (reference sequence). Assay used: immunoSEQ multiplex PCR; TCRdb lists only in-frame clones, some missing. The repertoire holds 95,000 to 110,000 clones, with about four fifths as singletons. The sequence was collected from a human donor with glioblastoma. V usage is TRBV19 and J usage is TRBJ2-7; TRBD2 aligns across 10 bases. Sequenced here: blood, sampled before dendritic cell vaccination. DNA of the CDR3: TGTGCCAGTAGTATCGGTCTAGCGGGGGAGATTGTCTACGAGCAGTACTTC. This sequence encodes CASSIGLAGEIVYEQYF.